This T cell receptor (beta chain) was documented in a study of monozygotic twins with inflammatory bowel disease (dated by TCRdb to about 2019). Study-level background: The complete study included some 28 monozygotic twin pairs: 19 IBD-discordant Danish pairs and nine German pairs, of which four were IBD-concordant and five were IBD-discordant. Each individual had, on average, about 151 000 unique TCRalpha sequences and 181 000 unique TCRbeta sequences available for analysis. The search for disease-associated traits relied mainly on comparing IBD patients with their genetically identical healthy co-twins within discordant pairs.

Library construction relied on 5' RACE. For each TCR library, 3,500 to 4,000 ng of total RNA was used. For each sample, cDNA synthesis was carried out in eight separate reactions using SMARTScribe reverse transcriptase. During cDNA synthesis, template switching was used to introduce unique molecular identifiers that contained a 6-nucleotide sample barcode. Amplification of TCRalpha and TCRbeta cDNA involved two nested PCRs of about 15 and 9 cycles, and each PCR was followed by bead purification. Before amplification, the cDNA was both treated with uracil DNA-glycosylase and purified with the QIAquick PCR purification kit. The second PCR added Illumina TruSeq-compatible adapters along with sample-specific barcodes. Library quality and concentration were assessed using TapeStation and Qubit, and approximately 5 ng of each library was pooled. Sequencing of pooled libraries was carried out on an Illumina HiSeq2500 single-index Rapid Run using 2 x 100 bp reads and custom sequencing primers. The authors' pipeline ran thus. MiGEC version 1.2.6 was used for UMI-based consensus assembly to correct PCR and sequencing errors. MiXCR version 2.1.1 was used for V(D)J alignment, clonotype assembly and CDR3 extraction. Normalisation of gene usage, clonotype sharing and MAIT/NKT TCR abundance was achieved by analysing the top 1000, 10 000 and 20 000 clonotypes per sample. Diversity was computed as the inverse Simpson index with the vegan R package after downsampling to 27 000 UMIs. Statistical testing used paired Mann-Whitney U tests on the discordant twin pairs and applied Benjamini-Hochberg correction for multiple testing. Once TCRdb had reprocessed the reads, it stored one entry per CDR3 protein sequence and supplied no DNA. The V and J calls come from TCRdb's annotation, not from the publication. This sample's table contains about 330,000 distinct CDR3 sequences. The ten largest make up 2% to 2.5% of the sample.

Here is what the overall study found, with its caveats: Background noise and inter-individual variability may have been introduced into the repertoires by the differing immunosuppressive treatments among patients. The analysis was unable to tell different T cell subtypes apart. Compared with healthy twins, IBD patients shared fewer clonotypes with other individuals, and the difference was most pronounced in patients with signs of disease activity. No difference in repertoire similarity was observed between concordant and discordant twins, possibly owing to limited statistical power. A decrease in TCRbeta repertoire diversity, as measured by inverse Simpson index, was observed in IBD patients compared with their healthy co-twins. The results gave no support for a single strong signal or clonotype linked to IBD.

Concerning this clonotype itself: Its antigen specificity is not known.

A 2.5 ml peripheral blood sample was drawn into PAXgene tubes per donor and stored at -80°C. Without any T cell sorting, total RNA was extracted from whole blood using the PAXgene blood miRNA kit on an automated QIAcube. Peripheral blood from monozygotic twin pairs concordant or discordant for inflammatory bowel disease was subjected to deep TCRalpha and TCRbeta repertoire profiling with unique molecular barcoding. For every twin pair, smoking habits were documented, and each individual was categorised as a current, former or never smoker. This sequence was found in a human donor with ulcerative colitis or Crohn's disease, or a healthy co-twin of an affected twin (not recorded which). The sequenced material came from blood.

The CDR3 reads CASSFHVEQFF. This chain is built from TRBV12-3 or TRBV12-4 and TRBJ2-1. Including the terminal cysteine and phenylalanine, the CDR3 comprises 11 residues. The protein alone is recorded here.